Listed below are T cell receptor beta chains from one sample, sequenced in a study of CXCR3-negative and CXCR3-positive naive CD8 T cells. One entry per CDR3 protein, without DNA, is what TCRdb gives after re-calling the 5' RACE reads. The sample data list 60,000 or so distinct CDR3 sequences. Sequenced sample: memory CD8+ T cells from blood. The receptors here all came from a human donor in good health. Some clones in this sample may be carry-over from other donors' samples. Each CDR3 is given with its conserved first and last residue.

CDR3 protein: CSARDLRGITEAFF; J gene: TRBJ1-1; V gene: TRBV20-1; CDR3 length: 14
CDR3 protein: CAWSVRSGGTLDTQYF; J gene: TRBJ2-3; V gene: TRBV30; CDR3 length: 16
CDR3 protein: CASSTILETQYF; J gene: TRBJ2-5; V gene: TRBV6-2/TRBV6-3; CDR3 length: 12
CDR3 protein: CASSVGFQSPERVKSYGYTF; J gene: TRBJ1-2; V gene: TRBV9; CDR3 length: 20
CDR3 protein: CASSQPGQSNTGELFF; J gene: TRBJ2-2; V gene: TRBV4-1; CDR3 length: 16
CDR3 protein: CAISERGTPESSTDTQYF; J gene: TRBJ2-3; V gene: TRBV10-3; CDR3 length: 18
CDR3 protein: CASSPQGNTEAFF; J gene: TRBJ1-1; V gene: TRBV6-2/TRBV6-3; CDR3 length: 13
CDR3 protein: CASSFSGGGETQYF; J gene: TRBJ2-5; V gene: TRBV6-2/TRBV6-3; CDR3 length: 14
CDR3 protein: CASSTTRESYEQYF; J gene: TRBJ2-7; V gene: TRBV25-1; CDR3 length: 14
CDR3 protein: CATGQGSYEQYF; J gene: TRBJ2-7; V gene: TRBV15; CDR3 length: 12
CDR3 protein: CASSFSGTGYNEQFF; J gene: TRBJ2-1; V gene: TRBV7-8; CDR3 length: 15
CDR3 protein: CSARDPGQGDYEQYF; J gene: TRBJ2-7; V gene: TRBV20-1; CDR3 length: 15
CDR3 protein: CASRGQSTQETQYF; J gene: TRBJ2-5; V gene: TRBV6-4; CDR3 length: 14
CDR3 protein: CASSVGGGTGSDTQYF; J gene: TRBJ2-3; V gene: TRBV9; CDR3 length: 16
CDR3 protein: CASSLGYGMGEQFF; J gene: TRBJ2-1; V gene: TRBV7-9; CDR3 length: 14
CDR3 protein: CASVRDSSYNEQFF; J gene: TRBJ2-1; V gene: TRBV2; CDR3 length: 14
CDR3 protein: CSAIQISSGGNNEQFF; J gene: TRBJ2-1; V gene: TRBV20-1; CDR3 length: 16
CDR3 protein: CASSHHPRQGHAQPQHF; J gene: TRBJ1-5; V gene: TRBV19; CDR3 length: 17
CDR3 protein: CASSLRAGAAVSETQYF; J gene: TRBJ2-5; V gene: TRBV7-9; CDR3 length: 17
CDR3 protein: CASSLALSYEQYF; J gene: TRBJ2-7; V gene: TRBV5-1; CDR3 length: 13
CDR3 protein: CSVVMRSGTGELFF; J gene: TRBJ2-2; V gene: TRBV29-1; CDR3 length: 14
CDR3 protein: CASSSLSWGYSYEQYF; J gene: TRBJ2-7; V gene: TRBV7-2; CDR3 length: 16
CDR3 protein: CASSLDAGAYNEQFF; J gene: TRBJ2-1; V gene: TRBV5-1; CDR3 length: 15
CDR3 protein: CASSAATIARGYTF; J gene: TRBJ1-2; V gene: TRBV3-1; CDR3 length: 14
CDR3 protein: CASSSGLAASVSSEQFF; J gene: TRBJ2-1; V gene: TRBV5-1; CDR3 length: 17
CDR3 protein: CSALPAGSEIQPQHF; J gene: TRBJ1-5; V gene: TRBV20-1; CDR3 length: 15
CDR3 protein: CSVSQQGVEQFF; J gene: TRBJ2-1; V gene: TRBV29-1; CDR3 length: 12